The 15 T cell receptor beta chains presented below share a single source sample, sequenced in a study of spatial heterogeneity in lung cancer. TCRdb itself ran the 5' RACE reads through MiXCR, one entry per CDR3 protein. The sample carries some 6,100 distinct CDR3 sequences, around an eighth recorded once. The time point is: sample taken at primary tumor resection. Sequencing used lung tissue, obtained at surgery. The receptors were sampled from a human donor with early-stage non-small cell lung cancer.

This clonotype has more than one count but fewer than ten. The library was built for alpha chains, so this beta chain is an off-target read and its size means little. The rearrangement uses TRBV11-2 and TRBJ1-3; D ambiguous. V gave up 6 bases and J gave up 4 bases, with 16 bases separating them. The CDR3 extends over 15 amino acids. CDR1 and CDR2 from the germline V gene are SGHAT and FQNNGV. Written as DNA, the CDR3 is TGTGCCAGCAGAAGCTTATCGGCAGGAGGAAACACCATATATTTT. Its translation is CASRSLSAGGNTIYF.

A word on this clonotype: A library made for alpha chains picked up this beta chain off target, so its size means little. The chain uses TRBV9 and TRBJ2-6; D assignment may be TRBD1 or TRBD2 (6 bases each). The CDR3 is 13 residues long. Per the germline V gene, CDR1 is SGDLS and CDR2 is YYNGEE. The V end was cut by 5 bases, the J end by 9 bases, with 12 bases between. CDR3 region: CASRGGNSNVLTF. The DNA of the CDR3 is TGTGCCAGCAGAGGGGGGAATAGCAACGTCCTGACTTTC. Full variable domain (rest looked up from reference TRBV9 and TRBJ2-6): DSGVTQTPKHLITATGQRVTLRCSPRSGDLSVYWYQQSLDQGLQFLIQYYNGEERAKGNILERFSAQQFPDLHSELNLSSLELGDSALYFCASRGGNSNVLTFGAGSRLTVL.

By frequency in the sample, this clonotype is medium-sized (0.01 to 0.1%). This beta chain turned up in a library designed for alpha chains; as an off-target read, its abundance says little. The chain carries TRBV6-6 and TRBJ1-2; D gene unclear. Trimming cost V 5 bases and J 4 bases, with 14 bases left between them. The CDR3 has 14 residues. Germline values: CDR1 MNHNY, CDR2 SVGAGI (reference sequence). CDR3 DNA sequence: TGTGCCAGCAGTCCGGAGACAATGCTCTATGGCTACACCTTC. Translated: CASSPETMLYGYTF.

By share of the sample, this clonotype is medium-sized. This beta chain is off target for a library built for alpha chains, so its abundance means little. This rearrangement joins TRBV6-1 to TRBJ2-3; possible D gene TRBD2, 5 bases. This CDR3 has 18 amino acids. From germline, CDR1 is MNHNS and CDR2 SASEGT. V was shortened by 2 bases and J by 4 bases, with 22 bases between the two germline ends. The CDR3 coding sequence is TGTGCCAGCAGTGAAATAAATGGGCCCTCGGTGGGAGCAGATACGCAGTATTTT. Its translation: CASSEINGPSVGADTQYF.

Many counts were recorded for this clonotype. This beta chain lies outside the target of a library built for alpha chains; its clone size means little. The genes are TRBV7-9 and TRBJ2-5; TRBD1 or TRBD2 may be the D gene (5 bases each). V lost 5 bases and J lost 5, with 15 bases in between. Germline CDR1 SEHNR, CDR2 FQNEAQ (reference sequence). The CDR3 spans 14 residues. As DNA, the CDR3 is TGTGCCAGCAGCCCCGGGACCTGGCTGGAGACCCAGTACTTC. It translates to CASSPGTWLETQYF.

This clonotype qualifies as medium-sized (0.01 to 0.1%). Since the library was made to target alpha chains, this beta chain is a stray read and its abundance is not meaningful. The gene calls are TRBV11-2 and TRBJ2-3, with 12 bases fitting TRBD2. The V and J ends lost 5 bases and 1 base, in that order; junction bases with no gene match: 4. CDR3 size: 16 residues. Per germline, CDR1 SGHAT and CDR2 FQNNGV. The CDR3 reads CASSSRLAGGTDTQYF. The CDR3 DNA reads TGTGCCAGCAGCAGCCGACTAGCGGGGGGCACAGATACGCAGTATTTT.

This clonotype has only a few counts. Sequence at one end of the junction differs from germline and may be a read error. Because the library targeted alpha chains, this beta chain is an off-target read whose size means little. V is TRBV7-7 and J is TRBJ2-2; D may correspond to TRBD1 or TRBD2 (5 bases each). This CDR3 region has 15 residues. The germline gives CDR1 SSHAT, CDR2 FNYEAQ (reference sequence). The CDR3 coding sequence is TGTGCTAGCAGCCCCGGGGCGGAGAACACCGGGGAGCTGTTTTTT. Translating it yields CASSPGAENTGELFF. The full variable domain, rest sourced from reference TRBV7-7 and TRBJ2-2, is GAGVSQSPRYKVTKRGQDVTLRCDPISSHATLYWYQQALGQGPEFLTYFNYEAQPDKSGLPSDRFSAERPEGSISTLTIQRTEQRDSAMYRCASSPGAENTGELFFGEGSRLTVL.

This clonotype was recorded at least ten times. This beta chain is an unintended read in a library built for alpha chains; its size means little. The genes are TRBV29-1 and TRBJ2-7; possibly TRBD1 for D (6 bases). The CDR3 length is 12 residues. Trimming left V 5 bases short and J 4 bases short, with 12 bases between. CDR1 SQVTM and CDR2 ANQGSEA come from the germline V gene. CDR3 in amino acids: CSVWDNQYEQYF. CDR3 in DNA: TGCAGCGTTTGGGACAATCAATACGAGCAGTACTTC.

Concerning this clonotype itself: This beta chain lies outside the target of a library built for alpha chains; its clone size means little. The chain carries TRBV10-3 and TRBJ1-1; 7 nucleotides match TRBD1. The CDR3 is 13 amino acids. Trimming at V came to 9 bases and at J to 0 bases, leaving 4 bases not matched to a gene. CDR1 is ENHRY, CDR2 SYGVKD, per germline. The CDR3 loop reads CAMMGQLNTEAFF. CDR3 sequence (DNA): TGTGCCATGATGGGACAGTTGAACACTGAAGCTTTCTTT.

On this clonotype itself: The library was prepared for alpha chains; this beta chain is a stray read, so its frequency means little. The chain links TRBV6-2 or TRBV6-3 to TRBJ2-1; possible D gene TRBD1, 5 bases. CDR1 is MNHEY and CDR2 is SVGEGT in the germline V gene. Trimming cost V 6 bases and J 8 bases, with 17 bases left between them. CDR3 length: 14 amino acids. CDR3 amino acids: CASSLGRASDEQFF. The CDR3 coding sequence is TGTGCCAGCAGCCTGGGCAGGGCCAGCGATGAGCAGTTCTTC.

This clonotype is judged medium-sized. This beta chain is a stray read from a library made for alpha chains; its abundance is not meaningful. V is TRBV29-1 and J is TRBJ1-1; 7 nucleotides agree with TRBD1. The V and J ends lost 0 bases and 6 bases, in that order; junction bases with no gene match: 4. CDR3 length: 13 residues. Per germline, CDR1 SQVTM and CDR2 ANQGSEA. The CDR3 nucleotides are TGCAGCGTTGAAGACGGAGGGGGCTCTGAAGCTTTCTTT. Encoded protein: CSVEDGGGSEAFF.

As to this clonotype: This beta chain lies outside the target of a library built for alpha chains; its clone size means little. The DNA for the CDR3 is TGTGCCAGCGCCCTAGGGGGCAATCAGCCCCAGCATTTT. Protein sequence: CASALGGNQPQHF. This sequence joins TRBV28 and TRBJ1-5; D may be TRBD1 (5 bases). Trimming left V 8 bases short and J 2 bases short, with 10 bases between. This CDR3 region has 13 residues. Germline assignment: CDR1 MDHEN and CDR2 SYDVKM. Complete variable domain (other parts from reference TRBV28 and TRBJ1-5): DVKVTQSSRYLVKRTGEKVFLECVQDMDHENMFWYRQDPGLGLRLIYFSYDVKMKEKGDIPEGYSVSREKKERFSLILESASTNQTSMYLCASALGGNQPQHFGDGTRLSIL.

This clonotype was observed a handful of times. The library was built for alpha chains, so this beta chain is an off-target read and its size means little. The CDR3 region has the DNA TGTGCCATCGGGACAGGGGATAATTCACCCCTCCACTTT. Translating it yields CAIGTGDNSPLHF. V gene TRBV10-3 combines with J gene TRBJ1-6, with 10 bases aligning to TRBD1. Per the germline V gene, CDR1 is ENHRY and CDR2 is SYGVKD. The CDR3 runs to 13 residues. Unmatched junction bases numbered 0, after V lost 8 bases and J lost 5 bases.

This clonotype occurred many times. In a library made to pick up alpha chains, this beta chain is a stray read with a size that means little. The chain links TRBV4-3 to TRBJ2-7; TRBD2 matches at 7 bases. The V segment lost 0 bases and the J segment 5 bases; nucleotides outside the gene matches: 1. The CDR3 covers 13 residues. Germline assignment: CDR1 LGHNA and CDR2 YSLEER. For the CDR3, the DNA is TGCGCCAGCAGCCAAGAAGCGGGGAACGAGCAGTACTTC. As protein: CASSQEAGNEQYF.

Relative to its sample, this clonotype is medium-sized. This beta chain came through as a stray read in a library set up for alpha chains, and its size says little. The chain employs TRBV7-9 and TRBJ2-7; a possible D gene is TRBD1 (5 bases). Germline CDR1 SEHNR, CDR2 FQNEAQ (reference sequence). The V end was cut by 1 base, the J end by 5 bases, with 12 bases between. This CDR3 comprises 14 residues. Here the CDR3 DNA reads TGTGCCAGCAGCTTAGTGCAGGGTTCCCACGAGCAGTACTTC. Translating it yields CASSLVQGSHEQYF. The whole variable domain, remainder taken from reference TRBV7-9 and TRBJ2-7, is DTGVSQNPRHKITKRGQNVTFRCDPISEHNRLYWYRQTLGQGPEFLTYFQNEAQLEKSRLLSDRFSAERPKGSFSTLEIQRTEQGDSAMYLCASSLVQGSHEQYFGPGTRLTVT.